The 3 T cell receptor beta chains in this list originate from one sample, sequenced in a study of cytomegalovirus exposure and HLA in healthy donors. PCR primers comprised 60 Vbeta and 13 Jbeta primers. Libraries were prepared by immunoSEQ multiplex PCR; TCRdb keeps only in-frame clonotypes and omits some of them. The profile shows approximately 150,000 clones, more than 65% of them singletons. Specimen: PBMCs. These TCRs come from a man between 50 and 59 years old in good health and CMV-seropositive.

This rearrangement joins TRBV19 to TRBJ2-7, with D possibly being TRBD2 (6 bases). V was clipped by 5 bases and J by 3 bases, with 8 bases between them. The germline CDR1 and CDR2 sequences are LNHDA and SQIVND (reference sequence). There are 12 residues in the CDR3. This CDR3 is CASSGGLYEQYF. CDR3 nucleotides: TGTGCCAGTAGTGGGGGACTCTACGAGCAGTACTTC.

The CDR3 is CASSGVPQTLYYGYTF. The CDR3 coding sequence is TGTGCCAGCAGTGGGGTCCCGCAGACACTCTATTATGGCTACACCTTC. V usage is TRBV6-1 and J usage is TRBJ1-2; D gene uncertain. Trimming took off 4 bases at V and 5 bases at J, with 20 bases between the two ends. The CDR3 spans 16 residues. Germline V gene sequence: CDR1 MNHNS, CDR2 SASEGT.

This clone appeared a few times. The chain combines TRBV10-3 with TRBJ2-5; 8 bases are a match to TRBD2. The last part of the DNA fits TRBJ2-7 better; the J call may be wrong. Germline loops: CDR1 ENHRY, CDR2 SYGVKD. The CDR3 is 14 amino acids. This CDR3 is CAISESGGGREQYF. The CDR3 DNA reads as TGTGCCATCAGTGAGTCCGGGGGGGGGCGCGAGCAGTACTTC.